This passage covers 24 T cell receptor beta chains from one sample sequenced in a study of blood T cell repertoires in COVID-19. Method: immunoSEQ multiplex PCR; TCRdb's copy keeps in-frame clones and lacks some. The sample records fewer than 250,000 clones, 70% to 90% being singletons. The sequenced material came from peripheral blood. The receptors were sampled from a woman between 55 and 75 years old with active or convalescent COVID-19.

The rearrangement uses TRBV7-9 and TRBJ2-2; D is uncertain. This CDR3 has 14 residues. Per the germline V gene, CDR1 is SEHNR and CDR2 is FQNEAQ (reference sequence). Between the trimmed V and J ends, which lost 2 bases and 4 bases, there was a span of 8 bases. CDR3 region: CASSLRTGTGELFF. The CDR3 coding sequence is TGTGCCAGCAGCTTAAGAACGGGCACCGGGGAGCTGTTTTTT.

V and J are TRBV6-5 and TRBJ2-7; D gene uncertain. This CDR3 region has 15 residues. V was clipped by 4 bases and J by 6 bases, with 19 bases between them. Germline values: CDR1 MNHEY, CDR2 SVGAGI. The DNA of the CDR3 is TGTGCCAGCAGTTCCCGTGACACCGCCCTGGGCGAGCAGTACTTC. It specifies CASSSRDTALGEQYF.

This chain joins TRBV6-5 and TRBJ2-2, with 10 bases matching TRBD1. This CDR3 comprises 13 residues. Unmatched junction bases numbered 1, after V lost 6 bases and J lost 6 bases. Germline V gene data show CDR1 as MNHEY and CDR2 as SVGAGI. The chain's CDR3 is CASRDRGSGELFF. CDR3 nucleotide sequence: TGTGCCAGCAGGGACAGGGGGTCCGGGGAGCTGTTTTTT.

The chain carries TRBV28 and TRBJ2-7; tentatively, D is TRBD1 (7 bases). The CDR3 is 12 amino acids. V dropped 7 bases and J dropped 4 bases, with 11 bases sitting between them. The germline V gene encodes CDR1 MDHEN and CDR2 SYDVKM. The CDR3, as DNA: TGTGCCAGCACCAGGGGGGATTACGAGCAGTACGTC. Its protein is CASTRGDYEQYV.

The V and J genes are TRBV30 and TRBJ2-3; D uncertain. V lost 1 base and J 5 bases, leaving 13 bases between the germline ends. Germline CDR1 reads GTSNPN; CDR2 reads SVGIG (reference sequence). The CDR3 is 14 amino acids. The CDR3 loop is CAWSEEKSGDTQYF. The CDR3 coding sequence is TGTGCCTGGAGTGAGGAAAAGTCGGGAGATACGCAGTATTTT.

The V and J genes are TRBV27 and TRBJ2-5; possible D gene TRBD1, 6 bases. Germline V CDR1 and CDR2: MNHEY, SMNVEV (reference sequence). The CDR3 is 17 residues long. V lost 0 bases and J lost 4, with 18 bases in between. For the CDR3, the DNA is TGTGCCAGCAGTTTATCGGTGAGCCAGTTGGGGGCAGAGACCCAGTACTTC. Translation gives CASSLSVSQLGAETQYF.

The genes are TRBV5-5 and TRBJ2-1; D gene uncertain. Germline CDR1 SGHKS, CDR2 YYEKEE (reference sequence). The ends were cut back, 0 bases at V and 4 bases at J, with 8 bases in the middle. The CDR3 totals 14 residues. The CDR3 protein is CASSLATRYNEQFF. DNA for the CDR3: TGTGCCAGCAGCTTGGCTACCCGATACAATGAGCAGTTCTTC.

The CDR3 nucleotides are TGTGCCAGCAGCCGGGGACAGACCTATAATTCACCCCTCCACTTT. This sequence encodes CASSRGQTYNSPLHF. The V call is TRBV7-2, the J call TRBJ1-6; TRBD1 matches at 7 bases. V shed 5 bases and J 2 bases; nucleotides not matched to a gene: 3. Germline CDR1 and CDR2: SGHTA and FQGNSA. The CDR3 extends over 15 amino acids.

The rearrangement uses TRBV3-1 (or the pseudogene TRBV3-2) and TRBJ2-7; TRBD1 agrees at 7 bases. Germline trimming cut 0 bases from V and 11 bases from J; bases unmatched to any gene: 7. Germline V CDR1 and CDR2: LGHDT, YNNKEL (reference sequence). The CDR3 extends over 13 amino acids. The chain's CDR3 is CASSQDRTGREYF. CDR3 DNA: TGTGCCAGCAGCCAAGATAGGACAGGCCGGGAGTACTTC.

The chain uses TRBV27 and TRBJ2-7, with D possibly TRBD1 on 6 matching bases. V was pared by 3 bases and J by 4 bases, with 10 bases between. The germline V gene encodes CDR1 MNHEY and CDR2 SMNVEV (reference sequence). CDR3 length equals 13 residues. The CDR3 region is CASSFQQGYEQYF. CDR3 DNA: TGTGCCAGCAGTTTTCAACAGGGATACGAGCAGTACTTC.

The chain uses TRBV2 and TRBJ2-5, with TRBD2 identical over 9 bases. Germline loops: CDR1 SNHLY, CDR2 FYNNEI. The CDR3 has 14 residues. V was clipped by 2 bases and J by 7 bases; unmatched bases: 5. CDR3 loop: CASSERLADRTQYF. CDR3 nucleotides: TGTGCCAGCAGTGAAAGACTAGCGGATAGGACCCAGTACTTC.

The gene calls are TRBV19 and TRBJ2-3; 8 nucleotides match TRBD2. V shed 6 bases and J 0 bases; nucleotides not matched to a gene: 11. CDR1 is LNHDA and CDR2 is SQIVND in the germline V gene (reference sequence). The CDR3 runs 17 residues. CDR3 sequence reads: CASSYFGRGASTDTQYF. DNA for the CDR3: TGTGCCAGTAGCTATTTTGGGCGGGGGGCGAGCACAGATACGCAGTATTTT.

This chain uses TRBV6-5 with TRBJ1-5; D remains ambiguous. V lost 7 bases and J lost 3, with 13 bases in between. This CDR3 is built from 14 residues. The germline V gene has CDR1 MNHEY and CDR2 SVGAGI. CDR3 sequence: CASKRQWDNQPQHF. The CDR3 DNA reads TGTGCCAGCAAGCGGCAGTGGGACAATCAGCCCCAGCATTTT.

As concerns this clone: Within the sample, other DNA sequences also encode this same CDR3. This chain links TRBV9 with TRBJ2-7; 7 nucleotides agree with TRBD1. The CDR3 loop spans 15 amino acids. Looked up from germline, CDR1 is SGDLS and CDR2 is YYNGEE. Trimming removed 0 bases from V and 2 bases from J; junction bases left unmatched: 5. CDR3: CASSVVPGQTYEQYF. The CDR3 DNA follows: TGTGCCAGCAGCGTAGTGCCGGGACAGACCTACGAGCAGTACTTC.

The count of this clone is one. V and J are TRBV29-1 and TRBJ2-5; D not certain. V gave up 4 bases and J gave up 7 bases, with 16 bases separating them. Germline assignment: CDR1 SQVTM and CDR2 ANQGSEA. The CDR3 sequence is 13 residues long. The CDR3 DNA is TGCAGCGTTGTGGTCAGCCCACGCGGGACCCAGTACTTC. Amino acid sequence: CSVVVSPRGTQYF.

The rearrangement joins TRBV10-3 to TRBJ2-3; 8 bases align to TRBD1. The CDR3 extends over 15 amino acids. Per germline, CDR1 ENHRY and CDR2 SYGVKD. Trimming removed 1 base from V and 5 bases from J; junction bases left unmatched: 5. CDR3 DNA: TGTGCCATCAGTGAGTTGGGACAGGCGAAAGATACGCAGTATTTT. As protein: CAISELGQAKDTQYF.

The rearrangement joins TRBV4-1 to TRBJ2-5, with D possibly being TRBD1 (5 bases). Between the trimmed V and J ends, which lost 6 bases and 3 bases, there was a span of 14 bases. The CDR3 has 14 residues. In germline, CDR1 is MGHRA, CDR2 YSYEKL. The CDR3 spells CASSPLTEKETQYF. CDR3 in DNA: TGCGCCAGCAGTCCCCTGACAGAAAAAGAGACCCAGTACTTC.

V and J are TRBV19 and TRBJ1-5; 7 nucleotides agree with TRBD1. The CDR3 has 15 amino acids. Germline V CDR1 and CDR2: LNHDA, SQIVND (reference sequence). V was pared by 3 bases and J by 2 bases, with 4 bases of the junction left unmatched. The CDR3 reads CASSIGQAGNQPQHF. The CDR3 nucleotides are TGTGCCAGTAGTATCGGACAGGCGGGCAATCAGCCCCAGCATTTT.

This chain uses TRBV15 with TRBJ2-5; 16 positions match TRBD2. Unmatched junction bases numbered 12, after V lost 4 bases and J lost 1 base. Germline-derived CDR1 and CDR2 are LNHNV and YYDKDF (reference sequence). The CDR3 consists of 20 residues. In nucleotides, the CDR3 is TGTGCCACCAGCAACGCGGGACTAGCGGGAGGGCCGCAATTCCAAGAGACCCAGTACTTC. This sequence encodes CATSNAGLAGGPQFQETQYF.

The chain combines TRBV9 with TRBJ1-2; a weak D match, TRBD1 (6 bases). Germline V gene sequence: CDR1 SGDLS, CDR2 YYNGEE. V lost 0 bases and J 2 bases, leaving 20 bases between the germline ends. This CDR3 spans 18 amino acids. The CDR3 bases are TGTGCCAGCAGCGTAGCTGAACAGGGTATAGTCTCAAACTATGGCTACACCTTC. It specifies CASSVAEQGIVSNYGYTF.

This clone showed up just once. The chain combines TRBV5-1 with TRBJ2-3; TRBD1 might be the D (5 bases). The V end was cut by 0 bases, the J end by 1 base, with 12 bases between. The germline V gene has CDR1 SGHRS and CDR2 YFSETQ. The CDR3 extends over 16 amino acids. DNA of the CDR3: TGCGCCAGCAGCTTGGAGGGGAAATTTGGCACAGATACGCAGTATTTT. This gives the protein CASSLEGKFGTDTQYF.

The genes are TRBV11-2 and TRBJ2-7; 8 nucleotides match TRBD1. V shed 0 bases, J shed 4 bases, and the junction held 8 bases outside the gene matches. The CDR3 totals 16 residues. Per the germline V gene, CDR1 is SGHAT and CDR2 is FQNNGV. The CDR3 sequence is CASSLDRAGGKYEQYF. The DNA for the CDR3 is TGTGCCAGCAGCTTAGATCGGGCAGGGGGCAAGTACGAGCAGTACTTC.

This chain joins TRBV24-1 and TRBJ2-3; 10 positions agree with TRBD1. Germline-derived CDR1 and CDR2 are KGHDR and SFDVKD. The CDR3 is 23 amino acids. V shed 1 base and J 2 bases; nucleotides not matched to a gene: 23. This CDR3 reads CATSDFNIPGQGTPGANTDTQYF. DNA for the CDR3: TGTGCCACCAGTGATTTCAATATCCCGGGACAGGGGACCCCCGGTGCGAACACAGATACGCAGTATTTT.

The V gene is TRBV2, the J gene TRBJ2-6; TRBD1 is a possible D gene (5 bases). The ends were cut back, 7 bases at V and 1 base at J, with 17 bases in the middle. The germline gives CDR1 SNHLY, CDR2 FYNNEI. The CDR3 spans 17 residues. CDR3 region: CASIIGVERSGANVLTF. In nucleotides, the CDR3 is TGTGCCAGCATCATAGGGGTGGAAAGGTCTGGGGCCAACGTCCTGACTTTC.